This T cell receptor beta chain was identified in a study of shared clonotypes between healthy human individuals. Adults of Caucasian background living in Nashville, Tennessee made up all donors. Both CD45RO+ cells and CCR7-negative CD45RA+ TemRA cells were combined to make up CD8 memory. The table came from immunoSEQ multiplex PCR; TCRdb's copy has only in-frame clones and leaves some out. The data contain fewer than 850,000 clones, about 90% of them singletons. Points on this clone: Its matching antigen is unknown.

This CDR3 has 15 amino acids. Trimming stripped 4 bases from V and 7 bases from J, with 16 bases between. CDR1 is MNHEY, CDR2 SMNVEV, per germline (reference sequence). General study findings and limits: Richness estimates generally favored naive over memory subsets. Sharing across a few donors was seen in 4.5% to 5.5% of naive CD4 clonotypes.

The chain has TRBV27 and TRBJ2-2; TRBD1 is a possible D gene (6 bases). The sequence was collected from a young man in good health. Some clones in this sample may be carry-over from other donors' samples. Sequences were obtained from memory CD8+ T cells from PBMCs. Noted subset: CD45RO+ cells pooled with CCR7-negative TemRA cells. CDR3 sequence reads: CASSSPGPGVGELFF. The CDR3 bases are TGTGCCAGCAGTTCACCGGGACCAGGGGTCGGGGAGCTGTTTTTT.